Here is one T cell receptor (beta chain) with its context. The antigen remains unidentified. The sample is drawn from a study of blood T cells in healthy people across ages. For the second PCR, which ran for roughly 6 to 12 cycles, a sample-barcoded 5' primer and a J-beta primer mix were used. MiXCR, run by TCRdb on the 5' RACE reads, gives a single entry per CDR3 protein. The sample consists of 780,000 or so distinct CDR3 sequences, about 56% of them appearing once. J gave up 5 bases and V 0 bases, and 6 bases lay outside the gene matches. Germline V lookup: CDR1 LGHNA, CDR2 YSLEER. This CDR3 has 15 residues. Whole-study results and caveats: The unsorted PBMCs prevented any conclusive comparison of naive versus antigen-experienced cells.

This receptor was identified in a man aged 35 to 55 in good health. Material for sequencing was blood. The rearrangement joins TRBV4-3 to TRBJ2-5; 7 bases are a match to TRBD2. This CDR3 reads CASSQDRGVGETQYF. The CDR3 DNA follows: TGCGCCAGCAGCCAAGATCGGGGGGTGGGGGAGACCCAGTACTTC.